This T cell receptor beta chain was captured in a study of cytotoxic CD8 clonotypes in ibrutinib-treated CLL (dated by TCRdb to the early 2020s). Concerning the study at large: The cohort included about 15 treatment-naive and some twelve relapsed/refractory patients; 17 to 18 were IGHV unmutated. Responses were partial in around 25 patients and complete in 2; after median approximately 69 months follow-up, about 14 stayed in remission and some twelve progressed. The response samples were drawn at a median of 12 months into treatment, with a range of roughly 6 to 36 months. An average of about 250,000 productive templates and 94,082 productive rearrangements was obtained per sample. Longitudinal samples were available for about 30% of the roughly 86 trial participants. Cryopreserved peripheral blood mononuclear cells were collected at three points: before therapy, at response, and at either sustained remission or disease progression. Every sample from remission and from progressive disease was obtained while the patients were still on ibrutinib.

The sample's time point label, decoded: progressive disease on ibrutinib. For TCR beta library preparation, roughly 2 micrograms of genomic DNA was extracted from cryopreserved PBMCs. Longitudinal blood samples from CLL patients receiving ibrutinib monotherapy were subjected to high-throughput TCR beta sequencing. The patients took part in an open-label, single-center phase 2 trial of ibrutinib monotherapy. The CDR3, from cysteine to phenylalanine, totals 13 residues. Only CDR3 DNA is held: 39 bases, read in frame from base 1. CDR1 and CDR2 were assigned from the germline V gene as SGHRS and YFSETQ. Here V drops 5 bases and J drops 2 bases, and the junction holds 4 bases not matched to any gene. The goal of deep resolution MiSeq sequencing was a depth between 1 in 1 million and 1 in 200,000 T cells, and coverage averaged 10x per clonotype. TCR beta libraries were generated with the immunoSEQ hsTCRB Kit. In the paper's pipeline: The data were analyzed with ImmunoSEQ Analyzer and ImmunoSEQ Data Assistant, and V, D and J gene assignments followed IMGT definitions. Clonality was computed as one minus normalized Shannon entropy of productive rearrangement frequencies, ranging from 0 to 1. Only overrepresented clonotypes making up at least 0.05% of each patient's repertoire were included in the public clonotype analysis. Some twelve repertoires from age-matched healthy donors, obtained from immuneACCESS, served as clonality controls. TCRdb limited this immuneACCESS table to in-frame rearrangements with V and J called. A share of clones is missing; checked studies link under half to unresolved V genes, and the rest is unexplained. The V and J calls and clone size were taken over from that table, and D and trimming were inferred from the DNA. This sample comprises 250,000 to 350,000 clones, approximately 76% of them detected only once. The ten biggest clones cover around 5.1% of the sample.

Summary of the overall study and its limitations: Baseline clonality exceeded that of age-matched healthy donors and correlated strongly with circulating CD8+ T-cell counts. Sustained-remission and progressing patients did not have matched sampling times, and lymph node repertoires were not examined. Public clonotypes were rare and either contracted or stayed stable during treatment, and the rise in clonality at ibrutinib response reflected the expansion of private clonotypes. Clonality increased at ibrutinib response, stayed stable in sustained remission, and fell back toward baseline at progression.

As regards this clone: No antigen is known for it. Per-nucleotide qualities are absent, and no much larger clonotype sits a single base away.

Sequenced material: PBMCs, taken at disease progression, from a patient treated with ibrutinib. The chain couples TRBV5-1 to TRBJ2-7; 7 bases in the junction line up with TRBD1. The sequence came from a human donor with chronic lymphocytic leukemia. In nucleotides, the sequence is TGCGCCAGCAGAACAGGGGCGGCCTACGAGCAGTACTTC. The resulting protein is CASRTGAAYEQYF.